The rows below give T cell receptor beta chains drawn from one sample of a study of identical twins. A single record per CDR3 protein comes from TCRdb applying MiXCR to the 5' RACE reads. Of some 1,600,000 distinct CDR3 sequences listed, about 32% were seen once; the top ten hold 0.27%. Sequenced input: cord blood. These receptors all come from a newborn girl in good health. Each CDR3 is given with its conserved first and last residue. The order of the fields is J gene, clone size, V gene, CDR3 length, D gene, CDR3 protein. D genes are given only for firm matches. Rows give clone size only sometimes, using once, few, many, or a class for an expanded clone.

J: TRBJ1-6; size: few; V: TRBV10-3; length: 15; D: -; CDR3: CAISEGRTYNSPLHF
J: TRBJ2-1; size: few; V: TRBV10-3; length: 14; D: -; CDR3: CAIRGLSGVNEQFF
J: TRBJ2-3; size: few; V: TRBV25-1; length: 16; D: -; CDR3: CASSELSAGSTDTQYF
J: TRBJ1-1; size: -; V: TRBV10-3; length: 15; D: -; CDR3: CAISAQRALNTEAFF
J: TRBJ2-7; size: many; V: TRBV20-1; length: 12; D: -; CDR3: CSAEGRTYEQYF
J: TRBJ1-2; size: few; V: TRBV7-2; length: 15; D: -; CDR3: CASRVLAGDNYGYTF
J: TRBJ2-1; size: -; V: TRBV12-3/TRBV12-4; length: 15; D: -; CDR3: CASSLAPGPGNEQFF
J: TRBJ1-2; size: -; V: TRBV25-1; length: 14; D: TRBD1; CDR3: CASSGGQTPLGYTF
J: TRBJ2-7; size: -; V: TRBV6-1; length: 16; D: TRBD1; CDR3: CASSASGQGKGYEQYF
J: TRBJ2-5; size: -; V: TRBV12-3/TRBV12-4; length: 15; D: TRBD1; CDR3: CAGSLARDRGETQYF
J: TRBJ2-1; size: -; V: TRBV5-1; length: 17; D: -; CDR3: CASSLGLWLASYNEQFF
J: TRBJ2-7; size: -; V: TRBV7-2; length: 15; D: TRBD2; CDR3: CASRDRLASSYEQYF
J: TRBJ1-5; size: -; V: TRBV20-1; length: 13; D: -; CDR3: CSASRDTDQPQHF
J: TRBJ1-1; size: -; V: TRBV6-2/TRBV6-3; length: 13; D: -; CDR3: CASSNAMNTEAFF
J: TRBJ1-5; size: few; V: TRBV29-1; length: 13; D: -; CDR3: CSVDERRRQPQHF
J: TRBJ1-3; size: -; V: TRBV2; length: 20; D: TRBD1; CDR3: CASSDTGTGAFLDSGNTIYF
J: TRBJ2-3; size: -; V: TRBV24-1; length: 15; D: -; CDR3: CATSVAKGSTDTQYF
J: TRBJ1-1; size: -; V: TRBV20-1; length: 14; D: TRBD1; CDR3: CSASRGRGYTEAFF
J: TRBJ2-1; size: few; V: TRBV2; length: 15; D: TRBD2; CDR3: CAATGGTSGVNEQFF
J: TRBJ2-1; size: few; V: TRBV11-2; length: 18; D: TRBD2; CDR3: CASCLDRLAGAPRNEQFF
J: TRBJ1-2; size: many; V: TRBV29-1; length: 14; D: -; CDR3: CSVDEGTRNYGYTF
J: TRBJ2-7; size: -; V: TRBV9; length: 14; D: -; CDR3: CASSVDGSTYEQYF
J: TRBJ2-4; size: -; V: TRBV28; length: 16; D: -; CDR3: CASSSPPRETKNIQYF
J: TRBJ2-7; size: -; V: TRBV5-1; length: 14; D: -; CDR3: CASSYGLLTYEQYF
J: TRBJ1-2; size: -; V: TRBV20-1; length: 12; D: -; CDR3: CSPSGRPYGYTF
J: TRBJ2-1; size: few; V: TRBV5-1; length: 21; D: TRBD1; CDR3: CASSWSLTGTGASSSYNEQFF
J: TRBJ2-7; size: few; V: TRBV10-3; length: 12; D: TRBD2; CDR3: CAITSGPYEQYF
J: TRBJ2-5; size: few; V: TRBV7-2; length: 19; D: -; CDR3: CASSLIGFLSYRRQETQYF
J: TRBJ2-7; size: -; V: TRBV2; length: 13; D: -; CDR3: CASSEAWGNEQYF
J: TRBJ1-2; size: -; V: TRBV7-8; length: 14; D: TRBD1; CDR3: CASSFGQGANGYTF
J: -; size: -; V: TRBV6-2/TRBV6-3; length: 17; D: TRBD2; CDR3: CASSYPSGLAVYNEQYF
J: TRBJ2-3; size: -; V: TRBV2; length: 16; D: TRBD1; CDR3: CASSERTGGVTDTQYF
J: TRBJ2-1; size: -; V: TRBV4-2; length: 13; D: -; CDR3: CASSHHAYNEQFF
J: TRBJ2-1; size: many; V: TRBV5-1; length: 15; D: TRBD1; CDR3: CASSYPGTGSGEQFF
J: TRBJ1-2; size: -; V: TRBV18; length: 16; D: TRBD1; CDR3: CASSPGQGKTNYGCTF
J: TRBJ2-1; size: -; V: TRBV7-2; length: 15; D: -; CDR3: CASSFRLISYNEQFF
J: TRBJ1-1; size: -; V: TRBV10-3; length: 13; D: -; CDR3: CALSGSRDTEAFF
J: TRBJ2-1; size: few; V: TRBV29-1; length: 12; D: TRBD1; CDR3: CSVLGQGNEQFF
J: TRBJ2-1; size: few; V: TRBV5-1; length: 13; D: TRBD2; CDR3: CASTSGSPNEQFF
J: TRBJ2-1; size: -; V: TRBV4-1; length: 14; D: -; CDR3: CASSQENSYNEQFF
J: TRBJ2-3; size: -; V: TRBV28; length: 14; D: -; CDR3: CASRRRWGTDTQYF
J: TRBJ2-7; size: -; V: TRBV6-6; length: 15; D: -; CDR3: CASSYGTPGSYEQYF
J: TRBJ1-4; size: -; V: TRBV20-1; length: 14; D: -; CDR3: CSAEVSGGIEKLFF
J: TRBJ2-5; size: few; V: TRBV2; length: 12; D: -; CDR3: CASNSQGETQYF
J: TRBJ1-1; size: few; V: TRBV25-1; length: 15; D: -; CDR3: CASSFANFLYTEAFF
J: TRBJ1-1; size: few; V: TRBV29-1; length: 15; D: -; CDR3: CSVGYGGTGGTEAFF
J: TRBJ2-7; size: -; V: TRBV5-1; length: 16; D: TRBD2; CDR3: CASGGTSGPFLYEQYF
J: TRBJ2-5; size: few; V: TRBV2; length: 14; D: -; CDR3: CASSELAREETQYF
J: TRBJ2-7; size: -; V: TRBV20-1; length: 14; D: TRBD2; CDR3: CSASGGGGTYEQYF
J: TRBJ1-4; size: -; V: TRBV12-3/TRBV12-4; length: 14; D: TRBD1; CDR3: CASRFNRGQEKLFF
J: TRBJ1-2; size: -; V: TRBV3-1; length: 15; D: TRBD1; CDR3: CASSQARTGDYGYTF
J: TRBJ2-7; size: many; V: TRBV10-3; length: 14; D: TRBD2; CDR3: CAISEREGSYEQYF
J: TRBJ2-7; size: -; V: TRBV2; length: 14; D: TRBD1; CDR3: CASPRTGNFYEQYF